This T cell receptor (beta chain) was sequenced in a study of blood T cell repertoires in COVID-19. At the level of the study: Donors in the United States, Italy and Spain gave samples during acute or convalescent COVID-19. Nucleic acid was either cDNA or gDNA, and it came from T cells, B-cell-depleted T cells, or PBMCs.

Followed over time, Seattle patients had been enrolled while infection was active. As processed by the authors: From reference gene primer amplification, estimates of nucleated cell counts were derived. Clones were sequenced by immunoSEQ multiplex PCR, and TCRdb holds only the in-frame ones, with some missing. V, J and clone size are those of that table, while D and trimming were read from the DNA. The data hold a few hundred thousand clones, with approximately 90% observed a single time. Trimming took 4 bases from V and 7 from J; bases not matched to a gene: 15. CDR3 length: 17 amino acids. Germline V gene data show CDR1 as SGHRS and CDR2 as YFSETQ.

Sequenced sample: peripheral blood. This TCR derives from a woman aged 45-59 years with COVID-19, enrolled during active disease. The chain links TRBV5-1 to TRBJ1-1, with TRBD1 identical over 11 bases. For the CDR3, the DNA is TGCGCCAGCAGCAGAAGTCCCGGGACAGGGGGTCGAAGTGAAGCTTTCTTT. Translation: CASSRSPGTGGRSEAFF.